This T cell receptor (beta chain) was documented in a study of T cells in Graves' hyperthyroidism and ophthalmopathy. Study in general: Peripheral blood was drawn at first diagnosis, prior to all treatment.

This clonotype was observed many times. TCR beta CDR3 regions were amplified from RNA. The HTBI primer set drove a first-round RT-PCR of the TCR CDR3. TCRdb itself ran the multiplex PCR reads through MiXCR, one entry per CDR3 protein. Of around 580,000 distinct CDR3 sequences listed, 15% to 20% are singletons. CDR1 is SNHLY, CDR2 FYNNEI, per germline. Trimming stripped 7 bases from V and 0 bases from J, with 9 bases between. This CDR3 comprises 13 residues. This clonotype was sampled from a woman younger than 30 with Graves' hyperthyroidism. The specimen sequenced was blood. The chain has TRBV2 and TRBJ1-1; maybe TRBD1 (6 bases). CDR3 nucleotides: TGTGCCAGCAAAGGGGGTATGAACACTGAAGCTTTCTTT. This codes for CASKGGMNTEAFF.